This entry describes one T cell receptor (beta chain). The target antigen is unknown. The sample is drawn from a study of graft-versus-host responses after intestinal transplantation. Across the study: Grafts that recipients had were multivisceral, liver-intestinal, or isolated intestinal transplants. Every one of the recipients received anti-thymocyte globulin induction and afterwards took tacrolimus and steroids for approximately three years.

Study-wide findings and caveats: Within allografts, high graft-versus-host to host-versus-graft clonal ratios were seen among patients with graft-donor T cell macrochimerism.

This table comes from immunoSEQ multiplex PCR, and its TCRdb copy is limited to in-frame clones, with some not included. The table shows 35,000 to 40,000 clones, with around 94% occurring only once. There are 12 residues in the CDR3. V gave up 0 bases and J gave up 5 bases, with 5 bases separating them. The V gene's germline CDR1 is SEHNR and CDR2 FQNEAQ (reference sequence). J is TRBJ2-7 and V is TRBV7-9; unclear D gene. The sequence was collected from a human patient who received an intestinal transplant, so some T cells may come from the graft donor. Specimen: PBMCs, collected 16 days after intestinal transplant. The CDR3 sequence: CASSLARNEQYF. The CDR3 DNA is TGTGCCAGCAGCTTAGCGCGAAACGAGCAGTACTTC.